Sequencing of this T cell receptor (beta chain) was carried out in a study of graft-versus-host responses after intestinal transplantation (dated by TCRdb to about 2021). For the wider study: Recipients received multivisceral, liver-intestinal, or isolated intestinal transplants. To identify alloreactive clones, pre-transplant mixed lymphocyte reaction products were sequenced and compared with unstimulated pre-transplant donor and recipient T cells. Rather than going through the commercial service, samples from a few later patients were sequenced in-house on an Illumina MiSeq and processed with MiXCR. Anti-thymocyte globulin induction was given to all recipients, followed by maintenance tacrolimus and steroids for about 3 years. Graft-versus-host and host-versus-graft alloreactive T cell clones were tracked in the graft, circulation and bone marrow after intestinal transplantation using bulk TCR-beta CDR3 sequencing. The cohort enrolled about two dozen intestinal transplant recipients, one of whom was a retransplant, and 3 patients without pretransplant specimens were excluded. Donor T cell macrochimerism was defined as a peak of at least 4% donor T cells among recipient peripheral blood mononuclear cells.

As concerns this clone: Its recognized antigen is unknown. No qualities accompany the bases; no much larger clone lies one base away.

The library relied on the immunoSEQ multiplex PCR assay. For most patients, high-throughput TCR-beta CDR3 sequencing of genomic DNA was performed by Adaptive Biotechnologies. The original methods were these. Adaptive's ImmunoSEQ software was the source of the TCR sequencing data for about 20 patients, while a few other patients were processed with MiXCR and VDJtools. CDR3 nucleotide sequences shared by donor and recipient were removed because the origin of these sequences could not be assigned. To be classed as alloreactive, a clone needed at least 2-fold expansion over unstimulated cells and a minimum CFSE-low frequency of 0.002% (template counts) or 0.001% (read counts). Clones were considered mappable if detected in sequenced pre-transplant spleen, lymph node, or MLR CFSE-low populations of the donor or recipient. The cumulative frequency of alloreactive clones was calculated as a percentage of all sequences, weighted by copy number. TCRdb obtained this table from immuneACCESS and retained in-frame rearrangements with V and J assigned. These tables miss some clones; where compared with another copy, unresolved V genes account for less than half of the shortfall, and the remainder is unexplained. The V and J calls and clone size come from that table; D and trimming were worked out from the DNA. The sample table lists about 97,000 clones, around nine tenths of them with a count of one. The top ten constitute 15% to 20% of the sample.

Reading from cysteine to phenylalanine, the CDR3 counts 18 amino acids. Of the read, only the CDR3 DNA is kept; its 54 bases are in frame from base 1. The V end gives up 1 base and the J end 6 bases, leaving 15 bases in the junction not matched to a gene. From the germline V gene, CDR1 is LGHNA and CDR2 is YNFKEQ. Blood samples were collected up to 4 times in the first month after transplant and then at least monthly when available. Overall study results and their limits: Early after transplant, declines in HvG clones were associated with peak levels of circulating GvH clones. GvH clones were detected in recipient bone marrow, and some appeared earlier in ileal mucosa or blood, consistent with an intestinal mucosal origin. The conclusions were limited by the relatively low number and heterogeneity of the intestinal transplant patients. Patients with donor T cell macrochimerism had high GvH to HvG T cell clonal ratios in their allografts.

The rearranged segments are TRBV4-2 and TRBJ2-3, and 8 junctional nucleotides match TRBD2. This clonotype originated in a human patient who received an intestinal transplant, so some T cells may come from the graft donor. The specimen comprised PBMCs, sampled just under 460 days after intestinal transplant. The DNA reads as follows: TGTGCCAGCAGCCAAGGGACTACGGCTAGCGGGTCGGCGGATACGCAGTATTTT. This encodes CASSQGTTASGSADTQYF.